These 5 T cell receptor beta chains were all obtained from the same sample, sequenced in a study of T cell repertoires in cytomegalovirus infection (dated by TCRdb to between 2018 and 2021). TCRdb shows the sequencer as Illumina HiSeq 1500. TCRdb trimmed the raw reads at Q25, called clones with MiXCR and kept productive beta chains. CDR3 protein sequences are deduplicated, and each keeps its most common genes and DNA. Recorded for this sample are about 490,000 distinct CDR3 sequences; approximately 11% of them occurred a single time. Of the sample, more than 8.5% falls within the top ten clones. The sequenced sample was PBMCs. Receptor source: a human donor in good health (CMV status not recorded). Some clones in this sample may be carry-over from other donors' samples.

This clonotype was observed many times. The CDR3 loop reads CSARDRVGGSSTDTQYF. CDR3 bases: TGCAGTGCTAGAGATCGGGTCGGCGGGTCTAGCACAGATACGCAGTATTTT. The gene calls are TRBV20-1 and TRBJ2-3; a weak D match, TRBD2 (5 bases). Germline CDR1 and CDR2: DFQATT and SNEGSKA (reference sequence). The CDR3 covers 17 residues. V dropped 0 bases and J dropped 0 bases, with 16 bases sitting between them.

This clonotype was seen ten or more times. The chain recombines TRBV28 with TRBJ1-2; D not certain. Trimming took 3 bases from V and 0 from J, leaving 8 bases between them. CDR1 is MDHEN and CDR2 is SYDVKM in the germline V gene. The CDR3 has 14 amino acids. The CDR3 region has the DNA TGTGCCAGCAGTTTGGTTCCTTCTAACTATGGCTACACCTTC. Translation gives CASSLVPSNYGYTF.

The table lists this clonotype with many counts. The chain combines TRBV27 with TRBJ2-2; D is perhaps TRBD1 (5 bases). The germline CDR1 and CDR2 sequences are MNHEY and SMNVEV (reference sequence). V lost 5 bases, J lost 0 bases, and 13 bases lay in between. This CDR3 is 16 amino acids long. CDR3 DNA sequence: TGTGCCAGCAGTCGTCCGGACAACGCGAACACCGGGGAGCTGTTTTTT. This gives the protein CASSRPDNANTGELFF.

This clonotype was detected ten times or more. This rearrangement joins TRBV28 to TRBJ1-1; tentative D call: TRBD1 (5 bases). The CDR3 runs 15 residues. Germline loops: CDR1 MDHEN, CDR2 SYDVKM. Trimming stripped 5 bases from V and 5 bases from J, with 18 bases between. The CDR3 nucleotides are TGTGCCAGCAGTAAGCTAAGAGTGGGGGATACTGAAGCTTTCTTT. The encoded protein is CASSKLRVGDTEAFF.

There are many counts of this clonotype. The rearrangement uses TRBV12-3 or TRBV12-4 and TRBJ1-2; D possibly corresponds to TRBD1 (6 bases). V was cut by 5 bases and J by 4 bases, with 11 bases left in between. The CDR3 is 13 residues long. The CDR3 protein is CASSRTGPYGYTF. The DNA of the CDR3 is TGTGCCAGCAGTCGAACAGGGCCCTATGGCTACACCTTC.